Included here is one T cell receptor beta chain sequence, with context. Its recognized antigen is unknown. No base quality information exists; no much larger clone differs at one position. Taken from the germline V gene, the CDR1 and CDR2 loops are MGHDK and SYGVNS. There are 11 amino acids in the CDR3, from cysteine to phenylalanine inclusive. The read is trimmed to its CDR3 DNA, 33 bases read in frame from base 1. The sample comes from a study of identical twins (dated by TCRdb to 2016 to 2018). In the study overall: To test whether fetal clonotypes persist, the study used deep sequencing on TCR alpha and beta repertoires from monozygotic twins, unrelated adults of various ages, and cord blood. To rule out contamination, replicate twin experiments were performed at different times with different library preparation protocols. What the research found in general, with its limitations: Abundant cord blood beta clonotypes had fewer insertions, young adult naive repertoires showed a similar but weaker trend, and memory repertoires showed no such trend. Conclusions relied on cross-sectional statistical analysis, since the same donors could not be followed over many years. In monozygotic twins, recombination models systematically underestimated out-of-frame TCR alpha sharing, but the models matched the sharing seen between unrelated individuals. A weaker excess of twin sharing was found in beta out-of-frame sequences because the signal-to-noise ratio was lowered by fewer shared sequences. Compared with coincidental sharing between unrelated individuals, out-of-frame TCR alpha sequences shared between twins had an excess of sequences with low generation probability. Zero-insertion analyses could be partly confounded by invariant T cells such as MAIT and iNKT, though diverse VJ usage argued against such confounding for most clonotypes.

The method behind the library was 5' RACE. Instrument used: Illumina HiSeq 2000. Template switching added a universal primer binding site, and the final cDNA carried a unique molecular identifier that allowed TCR cDNA molecules to be counted accurately. Specific primers in the conserved constant-segment region were used to synthesize first-strand cDNA for TCR alpha and beta chains. To control for contamination, each cDNA library was double barcoded with a SMART-Mk sample barcode plus Illumina barcodes. TruSeq adapter sequences, together with Illumina sample barcodes, were added in two successive PCR steps. Sequencing of the TCR alpha and beta cDNA libraries was done on the Illumina HiSeq platform using custom primers. The original pipeline was this. Unique molecular identifiers were extracted from raw reads with MiGEC, and CDR3 positions were determined with MiXCR. For each individual, recombination models were inferred using an EM algorithm with the repgenHMM and IGoR tools. The tcR package in R was used for shared clonotype analysis, with sharing normalized by the product of cloneset sizes. Out-of-frame nonproductive sequences were analyzed to study raw recombination free of thymic and clonal selection effects. TCRdb cleaned the public reads at Q25 with fastp, built clones with MiXCR and kept in-frame beta chains. Rows merge per CDR3 protein into single entries with the most common DNA and genes. TCRdb, not the authors, supplied the V and J calls. In this sample the table shows 450,000 or so distinct CDR3 sequences, about 24% of which occur a single time. Approximately 2.9% of the sample is held by the ten biggest clonotypes.

All donors were healthy Caucasians. The twin cohort comprised three pairs of female monozygotic twins, all aged about 18 to 29 years. Positive isolation kits from Invitrogen were used to isolate CD4+ and CD8+ T cell populations. Separately, the same data were catalogued under a study of T cells expressing NK-cell markers. Per that second paper: Three sorted T-cell subsets (CD3+CD56+NKG2C+, CD3+CD56+NKG2C- and CD3+CD56-NKG2C+) from several donors had their TCR beta-chain repertoires profiled. Most of the eight sequenced donors were HCMV-seropositive and one was HCMV-seronegative. In several experiments an anti-gammadeltaTCR antibody was added to restrict sorting to alphabetaTCR-expressing T cells. In 6 or 7 donors, the dominant CD3+CD56+NKG2C+ clonotypes ranked among the top 10 CD8+ clonotypes, making up about 1.0-7.5% of CD8+ T cells. Those dominant clonotypes were again the most abundant among CD3+CD56-NKG2C+ cells in a handful of donors, at roughly 28.3-60.1%. Whether the expanded NKG2C-expressing T cell clones were specific for HCMV antigens was left unclear. The study sequenced eight donors, all healthy volunteers chosen at random: three men and five women. HCMV-specific IgG was detected in serum with a commercial ELISA kit to determine HCMV serostatus. Reads were demultiplexed and grouped by UMI with MIGEC, and clonotypes were assembled and quantified with MiTCR. To exclude erroneous sequences, only TCR cDNA sequences supported by at least two reads were retained. The tcR package was used for downstream repertoire analysis, with clonotypes matched between fractions based on CDR3 nucleotide sequence plus V segment. VDJmatch was used to annotate antigen specificity against VDJdb, with one amino acid substitution in CDR3 allowed.

The chain was built from TRBV25-1 and TRBJ2-1; TRBD2 agrees with 7 junctional bases. Sequencing used CD4+ T cells sorted from blood. The receptor's source is a woman between 18 and 29 years old in good health. The DNA reads as follows: TGTGTCACGGGGAGGGTAAATGAGCAGTTCTTC. This translates into CVTGRVNEQFF.